These 30 T cell receptor beta chains were sequenced from one sample in a study of Tregs in tolerant kidney transplant recipients. Some clones are missing from TCRdb's copy, which holds only in-frame ones; the method was immunoSEQ multiplex PCR. This sample has under 50,000 clones; 91% occur once, and the top ten carry about 0.74%. Sample: Tregs from blood. The receptors were gathered from a human donor in good health.

The V call is TRBV6-1, the J call TRBJ1-2, with 9 positions matching TRBD1. The CDR3 is 14 residues long. V lost 6 bases and J lost 2; bases outside the gene matches: 4. Germline V lookup: CDR1 MNHNS, CDR2 SASEGT. CDR3 in DNA: TGTGCCAGCAGCGACAGGGGGGTAAACTATGGCTACACCTTC. Protein sequence: CASSDRGVNYGYTF.

V gene TRBV18 combines with J gene TRBJ1-6; the D is unclear. This CDR3 contains 14 residues. Germline V lookup: CDR1 KGHSH, CDR2 LQKENI. V lost 3 bases and J lost 7, with 10 bases in between. DNA of the CDR3: TGTGCCAGCTCACCGAATGGGGTAAATTCACCCCTCCACTTT. It codes for CASSPNGVNSPLHF.

The chain joins TRBV11-1 to TRBJ1-2; D remains unclear. The germline V gene encodes CDR1 SGHAT and CDR2 FQDESV (reference sequence). This CDR3 comprises 13 residues. Trimming stripped 6 bases from V and 1 base from J, with 9 bases between. The CDR3 DNA is TGTGCCAGCAGTTTTACAGATAACTATGGCTACACCTTC. It translates to CASSFTDNYGYTF.

The CDR3 is CASSPGGGPGQPQHF. The CDR3 nucleotides read TGCGCCAGCAGCCCAGGCGGGGGGCCGGGTCAGCCCCAGCATTTT. This rearrangement joins TRBV5-1 to TRBJ1-5, with D possibly matching TRBD1 (6 bases). The CDR3 has 15 residues. V was shortened by 4 bases and J by 6 bases, with 17 bases between the two germline ends. Germline CDR1 SGHRS, CDR2 YFSETQ.

V gene TRBV21-1 combines with J gene TRBJ1-3; TRBD1 reflects the table's D call only, with no check against the DNA. TRBV21-1 is reported as a pseudogene. The CDR3 has 18 amino acids. The DNA of the CDR3 is TGTGCCAGCACCAGCCCCCGTTATAAGGGACACTCTGGAAACACCATATATTTT. Translated: CASTSPRYKGHSGNTIYF.

The chain combines TRBV13 with TRBJ2-1; D might be TRBD2 (5 bases). This CDR3 has 15 residues. V lost 0 bases and J lost 7, with 13 bases in between. Germline V gene data show CDR1 as PRHDT and CDR2 as FYEKMQ (reference sequence). The CDR3 coding sequence is TGTGCCAGCAGCTTAGGGCTAGCTCCAACGAATGAGCAGTTCTTC. This sequence encodes CASSLGLAPTNEQFF.

This chain connects TRBV7-9 to TRBJ2-2; the D gene could be TRBD1 or TRBD2 (5 bases each). Trimming took 5 bases from V and 4 from J, leaving 11 bases between them. This CDR3 spans 14 amino acids. The germline V gene has CDR1 SEHNR and CDR2 FQNEAQ (reference sequence). As DNA, the CDR3 is TGTGCCAGCAGCCTCGGGACCTTCACCGGGGAGCTGTTTTTT. Translating it yields CASSLGTFTGELFF.

The DNA for the CDR3 is TGTGCCAGCAGTCTGAAGGGAGGGCTGACGGACACCTTC. This translates into CASSLKGGLTDTF. This chain uses TRBV6-6 with TRBJ1-2; unclear D gene. Germline V gene lookup returns CDR1 MNHNY and CDR2 SVGAGI (reference sequence). Trimming took off 5 bases at V and 12 bases at J, with 19 bases between the two ends. The CDR3 consists of 13 residues.

The chain employs TRBV6-6 and TRBJ1-5; TRBD1 matches at 10 bases. CDR3 length: 15 residues. J lost 4 bases, V lost 7 bases, and 7 bases had no gene match. From germline, CDR1 is MNHNY and CDR2 SVGAGI (reference sequence). Here the CDR3 DNA reads TGTGCCAGCAACCGAAGGGGACAGGGGAATCAGCCCCAGCATTTT. This gives the protein CASNRRGQGNQPQHF.

This clone was picked up one time. The chain recombines TRBV30 with TRBJ1-1; 9 nucleotides agree with TRBD1. V shed 2 bases and J 11 bases; nucleotides not matched to a gene: 9. CDR3 length: 13 amino acids. CDR1 is GTSNPN, CDR2 SVGIG, per germline (reference sequence). CDR3: CAWSNRGREAAFF. The CDR3 nucleotides read TGTGCCTGGAGTAACAGGGGGCGGGAGGCGGCTTTCTTT. The whole variable domain, filled in from reference TRBV30 and TRBJ1-1, reads SQTIHQWPATLVQPVGSPLSLECTVEGTSNPNLYWYRQAAGRGLQLLFYSVGIGQISSEVPQNLSASRPQDRQFILSSKKLLLSDSGFYLCAWSNRGREAAFFGQGTRLTVV.

The V and J genes are TRBV7-8 and TRBJ1-1; D might be TRBD1 (6 bases). Trimming removed 0 bases at V and 1 base at J, with 15 bases between. This CDR3 has 17 residues. CDR1 and CDR2 (germline): SGHVS, FQNEAQ. This CDR3 reads CASSLADRGKWNTEAFF. The DNA for the CDR3 is TGTGCCAGCAGCTTAGCGGACAGAGGCAAGTGGAACACTGAAGCTTTCTTT. Variable domain in full (rest from reference TRBV7-8 and TRBJ1-1): GAGVSQSPRYKVAKRGQDVALRCDPISGHVSLFWYQQALGQGPEFLTYFQNEAQLDKSGLPSDRFFAERPEGSVSTLKIQRTQQEDSAVYLCASSLADRGKWNTEAFFGQGTRLTVV.

The chain's CDR3 is CASSSGGNIQYF. Here the CDR3 DNA reads TGTGCCAGCAGTTCCGGGGGGAACATTCAGTACTTC. This chain uses TRBV27 with TRBJ2-4; 7 bases are shared with TRBD2. The V and J ends lost 4 bases and 7 bases, in that order; junction bases with no gene match: 1. The length of the CDR3 is 12 residues. Germline-derived CDR1 and CDR2 are MNHEY and SMNVEV (reference sequence).

The chain carries TRBV5-4 and TRBJ1-5, with a possible D match to TRBD1 (6 bases). This CDR3 is built from 14 residues. V was pared by 0 bases and J by 6 bases, with 10 bases between. Germline CDR1 SGHNT, CDR2 YYREEE (reference sequence). CDR3 nucleotides: TGTGCCAGCAGCTTGGGGGGGGCGCTTCAGCCCCAGCATTTT. This gives the protein CASSLGGALQPQHF.

J is TRBJ2-1 and V is TRBV2; tentatively, D is TRBD1 (6 bases). The CDR3 has 14 residues. Trimming cost V 5 bases and J 2 bases, with 10 bases left between them. Germline CDR1 is SNHLY and CDR2 is FYNNEI. The DNA for the CDR3 is TGTGCCAGCAGTTCTGACAGGACCTACAATGAGCAGTTCTTC. Protein: CASSSDRTYNEQFF.

The rearrangement uses TRBV18 and TRBJ2-5; no clear D gene. Germline CDR1 and CDR2: KGHSH and LQKENI. This CDR3 comprises 12 residues. The V end was cut by 3 bases, the J end by 3 bases, with 5 bases between. CDR3 sequence: CASSPVEETQYF. The DNA for the CDR3 is TGTGCCAGCTCACCTGTGGAAGAGACCCAGTACTTC.

Comments on this clone: The same CDR3 can be traced to other DNA sequences in this sample. The chain recombines TRBV5-1 with TRBJ2-3; D is uncertain. With 0 bases removed from V and 5 bases from J, the gap between germline ends came to 1 base. The CDR3 has 11 residues. From germline, CDR1 is SGHRS and CDR2 YFSETQ. CDR3: CASSLGDTQYF. The DNA for the CDR3 is TGCGCCAGCAGCTTGGGAGATACGCAGTATTTT.

The chain uses TRBV5-8 and TRBJ2-7; possible D gene TRBD2, 6 bases. The CDR3 runs 12 residues. Deletions cut 1 base from V and 12 bases from J, with 14 bases between. Germline V gene sequence: CDR1 SGHTS, CDR2 YDEGEE. CDR3 sequence: CASSLIREAPYF. The CDR3 DNA sequence: TGTGCCAGCAGCTTGATCAGGGAGGCCCCGTACTTC.

This rearrangement joins TRBV6-6 to TRBJ2-1; 7 bases agree with TRBD2. The CDR3 has 16 residues. Germline V gene data show CDR1 as MNHNY and CDR2 as SVGAGI (reference sequence). The V segment lost 5 bases and the J segment 4 bases; nucleotides outside the gene matches: 11. CDR3 nucleotides: TGTGCCAGCAGTCACTACCTTAGCGGGCCTTACAATGAGCAGTTCTTC. Amino acid sequence: CASSHYLSGPYNEQFF.

The chain has TRBV14 and TRBJ2-3; TRBD1 matches 10 bases. V shed 4 bases, J shed 6 bases, and the junction held 10 bases outside the gene matches. The CDR3 spans 16 residues. Germline CDR1 and CDR2: SGHDN and FVKESK. CDR3 sequence reads: CASSRYTGTGVDTQYF. As DNA, the CDR3 is TGTGCCAGCAGCCGCTATACCGGGACAGGGGTGGATACGCAGTATTTT.

A single count supports this clone. V gene TRBV11-3 combines with J gene TRBJ2-5; 7 bases line up with TRBD1. The CDR3 spans 15 residues. Trimming removed 1 base from V and 2 bases from J; junction bases left unmatched: 4. CDR1 and CDR2 from the germline V gene are SGHNT and YENEEA. The CDR3 sequence: CASSLGPGQQETQYF. The CDR3 coding sequence is TGTGCCAGCAGCTTAGGGCCGGGACAGCAAGAGACCCAGTACTTC.

The chain employs TRBV5-1 and TRBJ2-1; tentatively, D is TRBD2 (5 bases). V lost 1 base and J 0 bases, leaving 35 bases between the germline ends. Per germline, CDR1 SGHRS and CDR2 YFSETQ. CDR3 length: 24 residues. CDR3 DNA sequence: TGCGCCAGCAGCTTGTTCCCAGTTGTTTGGTTTGCTTCGGGTCGGGGAAGCTCCTACAATGAGCAGTTCTTC. It codes for CASSLFPVVWFASGRGSSYNEQFF. Using reference TRBV5-1 and TRBJ2-1 for the parts outside the CDR3, the full variable domain is KAGVTQTPRYLIKTRGQQVTLSCSPISGHRSVSWYQQTPGQGLQFLFEYFSETQRNKGNFPGRFSGRQFSNSRSEMNVSTLELGDSALYLCASSLFPVVWFASGRGSSYNEQFFGPGTRLTVL.

The chain combines TRBV7-2 with TRBJ2-7, with TRBD2 matching over 8 bases. The J segment lost 1 base and the V segment lost 4 bases, leaving 6 bases of the junction unmatched. The CDR3 sequence is 15 residues long. CDR1 is SGHTA and CDR2 is FQGNSA in the germline V gene. Here the CDR3 DNA reads TGTGCCAGCAGCTCGGGACTAGTGGCTTCCTACGAGCAGTACTTC. Residues: CASSSGLVASYEQYF.

This chain links TRBV7-8 with TRBJ1-1; no definite D call. The germline V gene encodes CDR1 SGHVS and CDR2 FQNEAQ. V lost 5 bases and J 0 bases, leaving 16 bases between the germline ends. The CDR3 runs to 16 residues. Here the CDR3 DNA reads TGTGCCAGCAGCCTCCGGGTGGGGATCATGAACACTGAAGCTTTCTTT. This encodes CASSLRVGIMNTEAFF.

The chain joins TRBV9 to TRBJ1-6; D is possibly TRBD1 (6 bases). Deletions cut 7 bases from V and 6 bases from J, with 20 bases between. Germline V gene lookup returns CDR1 SGDLS and CDR2 YYNGEE. The CDR3 runs to 16 residues. The CDR3, as DNA: TGTGCCAGCTCCCCACAGCGGGGGGCGGGTAATTCACCCCTCCACTTT. Amino acids: CASSPQRGAGNSPLHF.

The chain employs TRBV18 and TRBJ2-7, with D perhaps TRBD2 (5 bases). The length of the CDR3 is 17 residues. Trimming left V 0 bases short and J 0 bases short, with 15 bases between. Germline CDR1 is KGHSH and CDR2 is LQKENI. The CDR3 bases are TGTGCCAGCTCACCACCCGTACGGGGAGCGGCCTCCTACGAGCAGTACTTC. Translated: CASSPPVRGAASYEQYF. The full variable domain, completed using reference TRBV18 and TRBJ2-7, is NAGVMQNPRHLVRRRGQEARLRCSPMKGHSHVYWYRQLPEEGLKFMVYLQKENIIDESGMPKERFSAEFPKEGPSILRIQQVVRGDSAAYFCASSPPVRGAASYEQYFGPGTRLTVT.

The chain is built from TRBV6-1 and TRBJ1-4; no clear D. This CDR3 has 13 amino acids. Germline V gives CDR1 MNHNS, CDR2 SASEGT. Trimming stripped 0 bases from V and 15 bases from J, with 14 bases between. The CDR3 spells CASSEAQKGRMFF. The CDR3 DNA reads TGTGCCAGCAGTGAAGCTCAGAAAGGCCGGATGTTTTTT.

This chain connects TRBV6-5 to TRBJ2-1; D might be TRBD2 (6 bases). CDR1 and CDR2 from the germline V gene are MNHEY and SVGAGI. CDR3 length: 12 amino acids. V lost 1 base to trimming and J lost 10 bases, with 8 bases between them. The CDR3 loop is CASSYWGGEQFF. In nucleotides, the CDR3 is TGTGCCAGCAGTTACTGGGGAGGAGAGCAGTTCTTC.

The chain uses TRBV6-1 and TRBJ1-1; 7 nucleotides line up with TRBD1. The J segment lost 6 bases and the V segment lost 6 bases, leaving 7 bases of the junction unmatched. CDR3 size: 13 residues. Germline V gene lookup returns CDR1 MNHNS and CDR2 SASEGT. CDR3 coding DNA: TGTGCCAGCAGGGGACAGAGGTTGGCTGAAGCTTTCTTT. Encoded protein: CASRGQRLAEAFF.

The chain combines TRBV11-2 with TRBJ2-7; D perhaps matches TRBD1 (5 bases). The CDR3 totals 12 residues. Germline loops: CDR1 SGHAT, CDR2 FQNNGV. V was trimmed by 4 bases and J by 3 bases, leaving 7 bases between them. This chain's CDR3 is CASSSQGYEQYF. The CDR3, as DNA: TGTGCCAGCAGCTCCCAGGGCTACGAGCAGTACTTC.

The rearrangement uses TRBV18 and TRBJ1-2; 10 positions agree with TRBD1. Germline CDR1 reads KGHSH; CDR2 reads LQKENI. The CDR3 runs to 15 residues. Losses at the gene ends were 9 bases for V and 1 base for J; bases not matched to a gene: 8. CDR3 sequence reads: CASTTTGGFNYGYTF. The CDR3 DNA sequence: TGTGCCAGTACGACGACAGGGGGCTTTAACTATGGCTACACCTTC.